Each of the 29 T cell receptor beta chains below was sequenced from the same sample in a study of post-analysis software for immune sequencing data. Study conclusions and caveats: In patients, five or six TRBV segments were more frequent than in controls, with TRBV5-6, TRBV5-1 and TRBV20-1 among them.

No cognate antigen is known for these TCRs. Unique-molecular-identifier-tagged TCR beta cDNA libraries were used. Each CDR3 protein is one row after TCRdb ran MiXCR on the PCR reads. Here the sample spans approximately 690,000 distinct CDR3 sequences, roughly three fifths being singletons. The sample comprised blood. Every receptor here comes from a girl aged 2 to 10 with multiple sclerosis.

In its sample, this clonotype was seen a few times. The V call is TRBV5-1, the J call TRBJ2-5, with D perhaps TRBD2 (6 bases). The CDR3 is made up of 14 amino acids. V lost 0 bases to trimming and J lost 5 bases, with 11 bases between them. Germline CDR1 and CDR2: SGHRS and YFSETQ. The CDR3 region is CASSLATGRETQYF. In DNA, the CDR3 is TGCGCCAGCAGCTTGGCTACGGGGAGGGAGACCCAGTACTTC. Using reference TRBV5-1 and TRBJ2-5 for the parts outside the CDR3, the full variable domain is KAGVTQTPRYLIKTRGQQVTLSCSPISGHRSVSWYQQTPGQGLQFLFEYFSETQRNKGNFPGRFSGRQFSNSRSEMNVSTLELGDSALYLCASSLATGRETQYFGPGTRLLVL.

This clonotype was detected a few times. The chain employs TRBV20-1 and TRBJ2-5; 8 positions match TRBD2. The end of the DNA fits TRBJ2-7 better, so the J call may be wrong. The CDR3 extends over 15 amino acids. Germline lookup yields CDR1 DFQATT and CDR2 SNEGSKA (reference sequence). In DNA, the CDR3 is TGCAGTGCTAGGTTTCCGGGCGGGAGGAATTACGAGCAGTACTTC. It yields the protein CSARFPGGRNYEQYF.

V usage is TRBV24-1 and J usage is TRBJ2-1, with D perhaps TRBD1 (5 bases). This CDR3 has 14 amino acids. Trimming took 3 bases from V and 2 from J, leaving 7 bases between them. Germline CDR1 reads KGHDR; CDR2 reads SFDVKD. DNA for the CDR3: TGTGCCACCAGTGATGTAGGGGCCTACAATGAGCAGTTCTTC. Its protein product is CATSDVGAYNEQFF.

This clonotype was recorded a few times. The genes are TRBV6-5 and TRBJ1-1; D is uncertain. Germline CDR1 is MNHEY and CDR2 is SVGAGI. Trimming pared 0 bases from V and 7 bases from J, leaving 12 bases between. The CDR3 length is 14 residues. The CDR3 loop is CASSYSRVVSEAFF. The CDR3 DNA follows: TGTGCCAGCAGTTACTCCCGTGTGGTGAGTGAAGCTTTCTTT.

This chain joins TRBV12-3 or TRBV12-4 and TRBJ2-3; maybe TRBD1 (6 bases). V gave up 8 bases and J gave up 5 bases, with 14 bases separating them. The CDR3 runs to 13 residues. In nucleotides, the CDR3 is TGTGCCAGCGGTCGACAGGAACGAGATACGCAGTATTTT. Amino acids: CASGRQERDTQYF.

In regard to this clonotype: One end of the junction is discordant with germline, which a read error may explain. V is TRBV6-6 and J is TRBJ1-6; D ambiguous. Germline V lookup: CDR1 MNHNY, CDR2 SVGAGI (reference sequence). The CDR3 has 12 amino acids. The CDR3 DNA follows: TGTGCCAGCAGCTACTCGGGAGCACCCCTCCACTTT. Translated, it gives CASSYSGAPLHF.

The chain couples TRBV29-1 to TRBJ2-3; D gene unclear. In germline, CDR1 is SQVTM, CDR2 ANQGSEA. The CDR3 is made up of 15 amino acids. V dropped 3 bases and J dropped 4 bases, with 17 bases sitting between them. For the CDR3, the DNA is TGCAGCGTTGAGGAGACACCAGAGAGCCCAGATACGCAGTATTTT. It yields the protein CSVEETPESPDTQYF.

This rearrangement joins TRBV7-2 to TRBJ2-5, with D possibly called TRBD1 or TRBD2 (5 bases each). The CDR3 spans 15 residues. V lost 1 base, J lost 5 bases, and 14 bases lay in between. The germline CDR1 and CDR2 sequences are SGHTA and FQGNSA. The CDR3 DNA is TGTGCCAGCAGCTTAGTATCCAGGGAGTGGGAGACCCAGTACTTC. Its translation is CASSLVSREWETQYF.

J is TRBJ1-2 and V is TRBV7-9, with no clear D. The CDR3 loop spans 12 amino acids. V was cut by 2 bases and J by 8 bases, with 9 bases left in between. In germline, CDR1 is SEHNR, CDR2 FQNEAQ (reference sequence). CDR3 nucleotide sequence: TGTGCCAGCAGCTTATTGGCGGAAGGCTACACCTTC. Protein: CASSLLAEGYTF. Full variable domain (remainder filled in from reference TRBV7-9 and TRBJ1-2): DTGVSQNPRHKITKRGQNVTFRCDPISEHNRLYWYRQTLGQGPEFLTYFQNEAQLEKSRLLSDRFSAERPKGSFSTLEIQRTEQGDSAMYLCASSLLAEGYTFGSGTRLTVV.

In this sample, this clonotype turned up a few times. This chain uses TRBV12-3 or TRBV12-4 with TRBJ2-5; a possible D gene is TRBD1 (6 bases). CDR3 length: 16 residues. Trimming removed 6 bases from V and 2 bases from J, with 19 bases in between. The CDR3 sequence: CASRPRQAFTQETQYF. The CDR3 nucleotides read TGTGCCAGCAGACCGCGACAGGCCTTTACTCAAGAGACCCAGTACTTC.

This chain links TRBV7-2 with TRBJ2-3; D is unresolved. Germline V gives CDR1 SGHTA, CDR2 FQGNSA. Trimming left V 1 base short and J 2 bases short, with 7 bases between. This CDR3 is 14 amino acids long. DNA of the CDR3: TGTGCCAGCAGCTTAGAAGCCCACACAGATACGCAGTATTTT. This gives the protein CASSLEAHTDTQYF. Drawing the rest from reference TRBV7-2 and TRBJ2-3, the complete variable domain is GAGVSQSPSNKVTEKGKDVELRCDPISGHTALYWYRQSLGQGLEFLIYFQGNSAPDKSGLPSDRFSAERTGGSVSTLTIQRTQQEDSAVYLCASSLEAHTDTQYFGPGTRLTVL.

The genes are TRBV12-3 or TRBV12-4 and TRBJ2-7; perhaps TRBD2 as D (6 bases). The CDR3 is 16 amino acids. V lost 4 bases and J 2 bases, leaving 18 bases between the germline ends. The CDR3 reads CASSSRDSQIAYEQYF. CDR3 in DNA: TGTGCCAGCAGTTCCCGGGACTCCCAAATCGCCTACGAGCAGTACTTC.

This clonotype was seen a handful of times. This chain uses TRBV6-5 with TRBJ2-3; tentatively, D is TRBD2 (5 bases). The V gene's germline CDR1 is MNHEY and CDR2 SVGAGI. The length of the CDR3 is 14 residues. Trimming took 6 bases from V and 2 from J, leaving 12 bases between them. CDR3 region: CASSPGISTDTQYF. The CDR3, as DNA: TGTGCCAGCAGCCCCGGGATTTCCACAGATACGCAGTATTTT.

The J gene is TRBJ2-1, the V gene TRBV6-6; a weak D match, TRBD2 (6 bases). Germline V gives CDR1 MNHNY, CDR2 SVGAGI (reference sequence). V lost 0 bases, J lost 6 bases, and 18 bases lay in between. The CDR3 contains 17 residues. CDR3 loop: CASSYSPAGRRFNEQFF. CDR3 in DNA: TGTGCCAGCAGTTACTCCCCAGCGGGCCGGCGGTTCAATGAGCAGTTCTTC.

The chain is built from TRBV4-1 and TRBJ1-5; D is unresolved. V was clipped by 5 bases and J by 7 bases, with 15 bases between them. The germline gives CDR1 MGHRA, CDR2 YSYEKL. The CDR3 covers 14 residues. CDR3 region: CASSAVGLLQPQHF. For the CDR3, the DNA is TGCGCCAGCAGCGCGGTCGGCCTTTTACAGCCCCAGCATTTT.

This clonotype was seen a single time. CDR3 bases: TGTGCCAGCCAGTCTAGCACAGATACGCAGTATTTT. This encodes CASQSSTDTQYF. The chain uses TRBV6-2 or TRBV6-3 and TRBJ2-3; no clear D gene. This CDR3 contains 12 residues. Trimming removed 8 bases from V and 0 bases from J, with 6 bases in between. CDR1 is MNHEY, CDR2 SVGEGT, per germline.

The table lists this clonotype with a count of one. This chain connects TRBV14 to TRBJ2-3; D gene ambiguous. Trimming stripped 7 bases from V and 8 bases from J, with 13 bases between. In germline, CDR1 is SGHDN, CDR2 FVKESK. The length of the CDR3 is 12 residues. The chain's CDR3 is CASTPMAVTQYF. CDR3 coding DNA: TGTGCCAGCACCCCCATGGCGGTTACGCAGTATTTT.

CDR3 protein: CASSGQQGQNTEAFF. CDR3 in DNA: TGTGCCAGCAGCGGCCAACAGGGCCAGAACACTGAAGCTTTCTTT. J is TRBJ1-1 and V is TRBV9; TRBD1 is a possible D gene (6 bases). The CDR3 totals 15 residues. Trimming pared 3 bases from V and 1 base from J, leaving 13 bases between. CDR1 and CDR2 from the germline V gene are SGDLS and YYNGEE.

The chain couples TRBV27 to TRBJ1-5; D gene unclear. This CDR3 has 14 residues. Trimming took off 6 bases at V and 2 bases at J, with 11 bases between the two ends. CDR1 MNHEY and CDR2 SMNVEV come from the germline V gene (reference sequence). Here the CDR3 reads CASRAPGGNQPQHF. The CDR3 DNA is TGTGCCAGCAGGGCTCCCGGGGGCAATCAGCCCCAGCATTTT.

The chain is built from TRBV20-1 and TRBJ2-3, with 8 bases lining up with TRBD1. CDR1 and CDR2 from the germline V gene are DFQATT and SNEGSKA (reference sequence). The CDR3 contains 15 residues. J lost 2 bases, V lost 5 bases, and 9 bases had no gene match. The CDR3 protein is CSASGQGGYTDTQYF. CDR3 coding DNA: TGCAGTGCTTCCGGACAGGGCGGCTACACAGATACGCAGTATTTT.

The chain's CDR3 is CASSFLQAWNEQFF. CDR3 coding DNA: TGTGCCAGCAGCTTTCTACAGGCCTGGAATGAGCAGTTCTTC. The chain joins TRBV11-2 to TRBJ2-1, with D maybe TRBD1 (5 bases). The CDR3 spans 14 residues. Germline V lookup: CDR1 SGHAT, CDR2 FQNNGV. Trimming removed 3 bases at V and 7 bases at J, with 13 bases between.

The chain uses TRBV29-1 and TRBJ2-7; D gene uncertain. The CDR3 runs to 11 residues. CDR1 is SQVTM, CDR2 ANQGSEA, per germline. Deletions cut 0 bases from V and 9 bases from J, with 9 bases between. The CDR3 is CSVEDPRGQYF. CDR3 coding DNA: TGCAGCGTTGAAGATCCTAGAGGGCAGTACTTC.

This rearrangement joins TRBV6-5 to TRBJ1-2; tentative D call: TRBD1 (6 bases). The CDR3 runs to 14 residues. Germline V gives CDR1 MNHEY, CDR2 SVGAGI. V lost 8 bases, J lost 4 bases, and 17 bases lay in between. The CDR3 spells CASATLGGAYGYTF. As DNA, the CDR3 is TGTGCCAGCGCGACCCTGGGGGGGGCCTATGGCTACACCTTC.

The chain recombines TRBV5-6 with TRBJ2-1; D is unresolved. The V and J ends lost 1 base and 5 bases respectively, with 7 bases between them. Germline lookup yields CDR1 SGHDT and CDR2 YYEEEE. The CDR3 length is 13 residues. CDR3 nucleotide sequence: TGTGCCAGCAGCTTGACCTATAACAATGAGCAGTTCTTC. This codes for CASSLTYNNEQFF. Looking up the rest from reference TRBV5-6 and TRBJ2-1 gives the full variable domain: DAGVTQSPTHLIKTRGQQVTLRCSPKSGHDTVSWYQQALGQGPQFIFQYYEEEERQRGNFPDRFSGHQFPNYSSELNVNALLLGDSALYLCASSLTYNNEQFFGPGTRLTVL.

The chain combines TRBV18 with TRBJ1-5, with D unresolved. The V end was cut by 3 bases, the J end by 5 bases, with 14 bases between. Germline lookup yields CDR1 KGHSH and CDR2 LQKENI. CDR3 size: 15 residues. CDR3 protein: CASSPPGPGDQPQHF. The CDR3 bases are TGTGCCAGCTCACCGCCGGGCCCTGGAGATCAGCCCCAGCATTTT. Looking up the rest from reference TRBV18 and TRBJ1-5 gives the full variable domain: NAGVMQNPRHLVRRRGQEARLRCSPMKGHSHVYWYRQLPEEGLKFMVYLQKENIIDESGMPKERFSAEFPKEGPSILRIQQVVRGDSAAYFCASSPPGPGDQPQHFGDGTRLSIL.

The chain joins TRBV4-1 to TRBJ2-5; D uncertain. The CDR3 consists of 14 residues. Looked up from germline, CDR1 is MGHRA and CDR2 is YSYEKL. The germline V and J ends were trimmed by 1 base and 0 bases, with 6 bases remaining between them. CDR3 sequence reads: CASSQATYQETQYF. For the CDR3, the DNA is TGCGCCAGCAGCCAAGCTACGTACCAAGAGACCCAGTACTTC.

This clonotype was counted only a few times. The CDR3 nucleotides read TGTGCCAGCAGCCGGGTGGCACCGGGACTAGATTTCTCTGGGGCCAACGTCCTGACTTTC. Residues: CASSRVAPGLDFSGANVLTF. The chain joins TRBV4-2 to TRBJ2-6; TRBD2 agrees at 8 bases. Germline V gene sequence: CDR1 LGHNA, CDR2 YNFKEQ. After removal of 4 bases from V and 0 bases from J, the junction contained 14 bases not matched to a gene. The CDR3 loop spans 20 amino acids.

With regard to this clonotype: One junction end disagrees with the germline gene, perhaps due to a read error. The J gene is TRBJ2-7, the V gene TRBV27, with 11 positions matching TRBD1. Germline values: CDR1 MNHEY, CDR2 SMNVEV (reference sequence). The CDR3 contains 15 residues. The CDR3 is CANSLTGTGGFEQYF. The CDR3 region has the DNA TGTGCCAACAGTTTGACCGGGACAGGGGGATTTGAGCAGTACTTC.

The V call is TRBV29-1, the J call TRBJ2-7; 8 positions match TRBD1. The CDR3 consists of 12 residues. Per germline, CDR1 SQVTM and CDR2 ANQGSEA. V gave up 7 bases and J gave up 2 bases; unmatched junction bases: 4. This CDR3 reads CSGGDRTYEQYF. CDR3 coding DNA: TGCAGCGGGGGGGACAGGACCTACGAGCAGTACTTC.